This T cell receptor beta chain emerged from a study of CD8 T cells in ankylosing spondylitis. Trimming stripped 0 bases from V and 1 base from J, with 3 bases between. Germline CDR1 is LGHNA and CDR2 is YNFKEQ. CDR3 length: 13 amino acids. For TCR beta, libraries came from quantitative 5'-RACE with molecular barcodes. TCRdb reanalysed the 5' RACE reads using MiXCR and keeps one entry per CDR3 protein. The data contain about 220,000 distinct CDR3 sequences, 5.5% to 7.5% of them seen just once; the ten biggest clones take up approximately 15%. Broader study findings: The disease-linked clones had a CD8+ phenotype and low blood frequencies. One TCR beta motif, made up of seven to nine highly homologous variants, appeared characteristic of ankylosing spondylitis blood. Reportedly, disease-linked clones are significantly enriched in ankylosing spondylitis patients' matched synovial fluid.

This clonotype was observed many times. Its cognate antigen is unknown. The TCR comes from a male donor with ankylosing spondylitis. The rearrangement joins TRBV4-2 to TRBJ1-1; D gene ambiguous. Sequencing was performed on blood, either unsorted or a sorted T cell fraction (not recorded which). The CDR3 here is CASSQEANTEAFF. For the CDR3, the DNA is TGTGCCAGCAGCCAAGAGGCGAACACTGAAGCTTTCTTT.